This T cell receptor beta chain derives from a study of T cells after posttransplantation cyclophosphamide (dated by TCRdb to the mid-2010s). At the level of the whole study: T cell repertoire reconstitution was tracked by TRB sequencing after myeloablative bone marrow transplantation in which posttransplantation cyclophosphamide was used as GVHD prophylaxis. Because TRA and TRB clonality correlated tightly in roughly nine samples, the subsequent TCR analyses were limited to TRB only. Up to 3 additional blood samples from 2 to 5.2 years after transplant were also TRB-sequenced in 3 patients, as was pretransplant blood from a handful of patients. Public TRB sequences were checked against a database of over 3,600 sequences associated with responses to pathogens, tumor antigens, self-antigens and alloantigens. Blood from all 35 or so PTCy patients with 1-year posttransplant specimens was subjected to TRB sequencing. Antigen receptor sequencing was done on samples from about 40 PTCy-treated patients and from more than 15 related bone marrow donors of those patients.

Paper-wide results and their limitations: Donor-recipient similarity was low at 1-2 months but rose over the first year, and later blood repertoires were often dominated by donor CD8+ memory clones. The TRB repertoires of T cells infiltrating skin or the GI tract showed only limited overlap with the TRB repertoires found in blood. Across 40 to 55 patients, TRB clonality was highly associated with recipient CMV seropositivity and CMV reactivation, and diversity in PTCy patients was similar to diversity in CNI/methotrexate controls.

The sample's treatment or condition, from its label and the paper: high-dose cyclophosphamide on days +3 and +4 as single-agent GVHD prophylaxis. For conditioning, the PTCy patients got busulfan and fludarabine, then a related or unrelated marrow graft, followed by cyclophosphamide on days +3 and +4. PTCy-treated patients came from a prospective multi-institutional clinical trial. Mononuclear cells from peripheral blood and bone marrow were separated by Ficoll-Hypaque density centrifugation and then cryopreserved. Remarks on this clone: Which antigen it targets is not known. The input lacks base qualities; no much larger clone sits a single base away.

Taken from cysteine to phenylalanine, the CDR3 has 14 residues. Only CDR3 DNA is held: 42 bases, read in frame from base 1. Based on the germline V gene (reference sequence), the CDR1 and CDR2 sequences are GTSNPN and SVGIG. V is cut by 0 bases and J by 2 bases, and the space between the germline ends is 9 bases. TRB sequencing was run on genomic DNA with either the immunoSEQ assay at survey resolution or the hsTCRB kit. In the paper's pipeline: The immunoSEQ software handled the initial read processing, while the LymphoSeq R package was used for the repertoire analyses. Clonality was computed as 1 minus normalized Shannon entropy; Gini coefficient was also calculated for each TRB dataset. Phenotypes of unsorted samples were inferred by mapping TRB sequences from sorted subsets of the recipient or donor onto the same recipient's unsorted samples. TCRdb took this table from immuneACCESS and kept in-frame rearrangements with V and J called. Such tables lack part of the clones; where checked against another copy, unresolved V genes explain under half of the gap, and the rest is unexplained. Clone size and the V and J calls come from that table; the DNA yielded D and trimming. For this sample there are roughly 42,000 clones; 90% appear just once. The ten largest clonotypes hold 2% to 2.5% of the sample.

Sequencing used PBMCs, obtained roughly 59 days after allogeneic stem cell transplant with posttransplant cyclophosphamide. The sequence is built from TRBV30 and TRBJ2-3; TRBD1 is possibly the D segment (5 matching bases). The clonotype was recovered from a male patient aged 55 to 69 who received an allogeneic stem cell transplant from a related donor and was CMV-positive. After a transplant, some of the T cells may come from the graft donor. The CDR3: CAWSVGVSTDTQYF. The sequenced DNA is TGTGCCTGGAGTGTAGGGGTTTCCACAGATACGCAGTATTTT.